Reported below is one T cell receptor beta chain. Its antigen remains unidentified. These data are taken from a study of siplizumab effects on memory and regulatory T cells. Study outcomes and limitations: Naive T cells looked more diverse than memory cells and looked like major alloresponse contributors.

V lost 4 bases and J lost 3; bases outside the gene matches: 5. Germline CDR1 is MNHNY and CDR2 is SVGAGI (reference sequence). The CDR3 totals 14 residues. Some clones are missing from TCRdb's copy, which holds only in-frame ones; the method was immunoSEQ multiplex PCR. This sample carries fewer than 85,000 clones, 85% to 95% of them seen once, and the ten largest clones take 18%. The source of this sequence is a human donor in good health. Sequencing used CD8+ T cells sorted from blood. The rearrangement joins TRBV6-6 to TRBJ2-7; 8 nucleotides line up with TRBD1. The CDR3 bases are TGTGCCAGCAGTTCCAGGGGGCTAGACTACGAGCAGTACTTC. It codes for CASSSRGLDYEQYF.